The 6 T cell receptor beta chains listed next were all sequenced from one sample in a study of T cell responses to AZD1222 COVID-19 vaccine. Repertoires were generated with immunoSEQ multiplex PCR, while TCRdb's copy carries only in-frame clones and drops some. The sample contains about 180,000 clones, 90% of which appear only once. This sample comprised peripheral blood, obtained on day 0 of AZD1222 vaccination. Source of these receptors: an adult in good health.

The chain links TRBV5-6 to TRBJ1-6, with D tentatively TRBD1 (5 bases). With 1 base removed from V and 13 bases from J, the gap between germline ends came to 12 bases. CDR1 is SGHDT, CDR2 YYEEEE, per germline. This CDR3 is built from 13 residues. The CDR3 coding sequence is TGTGCCAGCAGCTTGAGGGGAGAAGGGCCCCTCCACTTT. This translates into CASSLRGEGPLHF.

The chain recombines TRBV3-1 (or the pseudogene TRBV3-2) with TRBJ1-1, with D possibly matching TRBD1 (6 bases). Trimming removed 1 base at V and 4 bases at J, with 13 bases between. The CDR3 sequence is 15 residues long. Germline assignment: CDR1 LGHDT and CDR2 YNNKEL (reference sequence). CDR3 nucleotide sequence: TGTGCCAGCAGCCAAGGGGGGGCGACGGGCACTGAAGCTTTCTTT. Its protein product is CASSQGGATGTEAFF.

This chain connects TRBV4-1 to TRBJ2-7; 9 nucleotides align to TRBD1. After removal of 3 bases from V and 1 base from J, the junction contained 10 bases not matched to a gene. Germline values: CDR1 MGHRA, CDR2 YSYEKL. The CDR3 has 17 amino acids. CDR3 nucleotide sequence: TGCGCCAGCAGCCACGAGGGGCGGGACAGGGCATCCTACGAGCAGTACTTC. It codes for CASSHEGRDRASYEQYF.

The chain links TRBV7-3 to TRBJ1-1; 7 bases match TRBD1. Trimming removed 4 bases from V and 4 bases from J; junction bases left unmatched: 3. The CDR3 covers 13 residues. Germline V gene data show CDR1 as SGHTA and CDR2 as FQGTGA. CDR3 loop: CASSSDRTTEAFF. In DNA, the CDR3 is TGTGCCAGCAGCTCGGACAGGACCACTGAAGCTTTCTTT.

The V call is TRBV5-1, the J call TRBJ2-6; the match to TRBD1 covers 7 bases. Germline lookup yields CDR1 SGHRS and CDR2 YFSETQ. The CDR3 sequence is 15 residues long. J was trimmed by 2 bases and V by 4 bases; bases with no gene match: 3. The CDR3 region is CASSQGGAGANVLTF. CDR3 coding DNA: TGCGCCAGCAGCCAAGGGGGCGCTGGGGCCAACGTCCTGACTTTC.

The chain couples TRBV27 to TRBJ2-7; D unresolved. From germline, CDR1 is MNHEY and CDR2 SMNVEV (reference sequence). V lost 0 bases, J lost 3 bases, and 15 bases lay in between. The CDR3 length is 16 residues. CDR3 sequence: CASSLSMDGFLYEQYF. DNA of the CDR3: TGTGCCAGCAGTTTATCGATGGACGGATTCCTCTACGAGCAGTACTTC.